The rows below give T cell receptor beta chains drawn from one sample of a study of blood T cells in healthy people across ages. In TCRdb, the 5' RACE reads were re-called with MiXCR into one record per CDR3 protein. The sample holds 780,000 or so distinct CDR3 sequences, approximately 25% seen once. These records were also assigned to another study, of T cells of mothers and their children.

Sequenced sample: blood. These receptors were taken from a boy aged 5-17 years in good health. Each CDR3 is given with its conserved first and last residue. D genes are given only for firm matches. Clone size is not always given. Where it is, it says once, few, many or a class for expanded clones.

cdr3_aa,cdr3_nt,cdr3_length,v_call,clone_size,j_call,d_call
CASSLEPGTSWEQYF,TGCGCCAGCAGCCTCGAGCCCGGGACTAGCTGGGAGCAGTACTTC,15,TRBV4-3,-,TRBJ2-5,TRBD2
CASSLRNEQFF,TGTGCCAGCAGTTTGCGGAATGAGCAGTTCTTC,11,TRBV12-3/TRBV12-4,many,TRBJ2-1,-
CSAKTGAWRDSYEQYF,TGCAGTGCCAAGACAGGGGCCTGGCGGGACTCCTACGAGCAGTACTTC,16,TRBV20-1,few,TRBJ2-7,TRBD1
CSARGLADSYEQYF,TGCAGTGCTAGAGGACTAGCGGACTCATACGAGCAGTACTTC,14,TRBV20-1,-,TRBJ2-7,TRBD2
CASSLGRPFTDTQYF,TGTGCCAGCAGCTTGGGTCGGCCTTTCACAGATACGCAGTATTTT,15,TRBV7-3,few,TRBJ2-3,-
CASSLALHGLTDTQYF,TGTGCCAGCAGCTTAGCTCTTCATGGACTCACAGATACGCAGTATTTT,16,TRBV7-8,-,TRBJ2-3,-
CASSLVSPGTEAFF,TGTGCCAGCAGCTTGGTCTCCCCGGGCACTGAAGCTTTCTTT,14,TRBV7-2,-,TRBJ1-1,-
CASSQDRQVSYEQYF,TGCGCCAGCAGCCAAGATCGACAGGTCTCCTACGAGCAGTACTTC,15,TRBV4-1,few,TRBJ2-7,-
CATSDTGTDYDYTF,TGTGCCACCAGTGATACCGGGACAGACTATGACTACACCTTC,14,TRBV24-1,few,TRBJ1-2,TRBD1
CASSGRTVNQPQHF,TGTGCCAGTAGTGGCCGGACAGTCAATCAGCCCCAGCATTTT,14,TRBV19,once,TRBJ1-5,-
CASSLASGSDEQFF,TGTGCCAGCAGCTTAGCTAGCGGGAGTGATGAGCAGTTCTTC,14,TRBV7-6,few,TRBJ2-1,TRBD2
CASRTGRLAGANVLTF,TGTGCCAGCAGGACGGGGAGATTGGCTGGGGCCAACGTCCTGACTTTC,16,TRBV12-3/TRBV12-4,few,TRBJ2-6,-
CASSLGVWYGYTF,TGTGCCAGCAGCTTAGGGGTATGGTATGGCTACACCTTC,13,TRBV7-2,-,TRBJ1-2,-